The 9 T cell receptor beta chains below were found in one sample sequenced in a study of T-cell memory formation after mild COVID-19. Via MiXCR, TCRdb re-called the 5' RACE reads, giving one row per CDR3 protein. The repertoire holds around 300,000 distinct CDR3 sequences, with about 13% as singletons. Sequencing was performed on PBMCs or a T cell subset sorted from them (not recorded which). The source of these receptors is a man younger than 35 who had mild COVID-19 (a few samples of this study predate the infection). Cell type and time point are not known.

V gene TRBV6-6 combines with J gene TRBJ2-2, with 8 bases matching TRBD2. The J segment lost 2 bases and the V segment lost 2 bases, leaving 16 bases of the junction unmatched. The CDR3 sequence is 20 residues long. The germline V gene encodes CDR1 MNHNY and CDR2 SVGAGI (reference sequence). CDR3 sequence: CASSYPYLGSGALNTGELFF. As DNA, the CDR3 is TGTGCCAGCAGTTACCCCTATCTGGGTAGCGGGGCCCTTAACACCGGGGAGCTGTTTTTT.

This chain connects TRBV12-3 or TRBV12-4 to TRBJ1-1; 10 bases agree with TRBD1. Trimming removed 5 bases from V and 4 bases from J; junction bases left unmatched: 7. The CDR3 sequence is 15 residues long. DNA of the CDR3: TGTGCCAGCAGTCTAGACAGGGGGCGCGTCACTGAAGCTTTCTTT. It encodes CASSLDRGRVTEAFF.

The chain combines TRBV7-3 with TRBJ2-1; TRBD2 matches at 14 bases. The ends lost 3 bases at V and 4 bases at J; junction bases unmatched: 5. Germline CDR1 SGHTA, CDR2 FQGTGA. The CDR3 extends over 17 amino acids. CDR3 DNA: TGTGCCAGCAGCTTCGCCGGGACTAGCGGGGGTTACAATGAGCAGTTCTTC. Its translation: CASSFAGTSGGYNEQFF.

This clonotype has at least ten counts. CDR3 amino acids: CASSQDRGRNSPLHF. The CDR3 DNA sequence: TGCGCCAGCAGCCAAGACAGGGGTCGTAATTCACCCCTCCACTTT. This chain joins TRBV4-3 and TRBJ1-6, with D possibly being TRBD1 (6 bases). Trimming left V 0 bases short and J 6 bases short, with 9 bases between. The CDR3 totals 15 residues. Germline assignment: CDR1 LGHNA and CDR2 YSLEER.

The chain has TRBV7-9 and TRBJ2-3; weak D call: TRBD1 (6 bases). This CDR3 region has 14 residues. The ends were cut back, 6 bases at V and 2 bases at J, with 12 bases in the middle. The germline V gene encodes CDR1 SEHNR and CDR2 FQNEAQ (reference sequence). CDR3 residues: CASSWGHHTDTQYF. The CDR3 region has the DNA TGTGCCAGCAGTTGGGGACATCACACAGATACGCAGTATTTT.

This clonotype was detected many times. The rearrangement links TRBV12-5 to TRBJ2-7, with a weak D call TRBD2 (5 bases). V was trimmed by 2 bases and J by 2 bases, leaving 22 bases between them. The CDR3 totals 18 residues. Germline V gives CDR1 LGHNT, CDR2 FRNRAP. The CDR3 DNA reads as TGTGCTAGTGGTTTGCTAGCCGGTTGGGATCGTCACACCTACGAGCAGTACTTC. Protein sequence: CASGLLAGWDRHTYEQYF.

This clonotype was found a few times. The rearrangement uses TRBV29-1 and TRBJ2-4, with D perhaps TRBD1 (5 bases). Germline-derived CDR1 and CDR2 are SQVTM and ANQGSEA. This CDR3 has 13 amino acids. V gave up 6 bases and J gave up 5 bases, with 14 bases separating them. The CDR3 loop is CSVTSDSQNIQYF. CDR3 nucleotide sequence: TGCAGCGTAACCTCCGACAGCCAAAACATTCAGTACTTC.

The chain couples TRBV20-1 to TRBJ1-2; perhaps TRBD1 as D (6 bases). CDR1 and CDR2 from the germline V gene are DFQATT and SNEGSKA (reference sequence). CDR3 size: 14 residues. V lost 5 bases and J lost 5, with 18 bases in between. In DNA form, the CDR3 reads TGCAGTGCTCCCCCAGGGGCCGGTCCATATGGCTACACCTTC. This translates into CSAPPGAGPYGYTF.

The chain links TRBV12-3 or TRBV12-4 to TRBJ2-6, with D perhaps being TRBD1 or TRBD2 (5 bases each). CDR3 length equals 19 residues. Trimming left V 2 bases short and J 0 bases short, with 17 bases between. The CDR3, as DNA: TGTGCCAGCAGTTTACACCGACGAGGGGCGAGCTCTGGGGCCAACGTCCTGACTTTC. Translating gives CASSLHRRGASSGANVLTF.